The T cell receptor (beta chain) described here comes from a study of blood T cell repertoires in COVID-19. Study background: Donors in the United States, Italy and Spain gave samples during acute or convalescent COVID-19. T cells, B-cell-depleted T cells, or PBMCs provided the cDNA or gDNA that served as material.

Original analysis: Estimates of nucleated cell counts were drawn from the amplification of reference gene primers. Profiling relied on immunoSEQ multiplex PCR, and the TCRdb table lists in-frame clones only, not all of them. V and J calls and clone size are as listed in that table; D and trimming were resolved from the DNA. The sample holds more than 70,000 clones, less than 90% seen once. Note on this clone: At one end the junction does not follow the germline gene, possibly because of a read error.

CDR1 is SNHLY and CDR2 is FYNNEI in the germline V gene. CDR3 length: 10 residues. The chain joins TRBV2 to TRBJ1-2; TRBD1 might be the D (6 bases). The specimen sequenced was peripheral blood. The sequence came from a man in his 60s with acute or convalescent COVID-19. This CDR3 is CASSERGHFF. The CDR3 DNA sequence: TGTGCCAGCAGTGAAAGGGGACATTTCTTC.